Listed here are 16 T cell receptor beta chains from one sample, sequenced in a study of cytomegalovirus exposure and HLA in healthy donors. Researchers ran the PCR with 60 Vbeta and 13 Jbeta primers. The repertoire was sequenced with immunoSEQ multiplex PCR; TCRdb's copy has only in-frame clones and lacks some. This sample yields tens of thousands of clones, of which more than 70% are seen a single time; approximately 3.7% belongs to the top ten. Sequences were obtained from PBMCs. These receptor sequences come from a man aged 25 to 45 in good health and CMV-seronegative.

The CDR3 DNA reads TGTGCCAGCAGCTCTACTAGGGGACTTAATGAAAAACTGTTTTTT. Its protein product is CASSSTRGLNEKLFF. The V gene is TRBV28, the J gene TRBJ1-4, with D possibly being TRBD1 (5 bases). Germline V gene sequence: CDR1 MDHEN, CDR2 SYDVKM. The CDR3 totals 15 residues. V was shortened by 6 bases and J by 4 bases, with 15 bases between the two germline ends.

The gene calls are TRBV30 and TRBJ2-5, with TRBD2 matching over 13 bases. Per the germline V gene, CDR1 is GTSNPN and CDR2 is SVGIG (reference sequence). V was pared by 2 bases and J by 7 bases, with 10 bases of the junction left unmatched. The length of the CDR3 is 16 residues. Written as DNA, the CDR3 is TGTGCCTGGAGTCCCCTCGGACTAGCGGGGGTGGGGACCCAGTACTTC. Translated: CAWSPLGLAGVGTQYF.

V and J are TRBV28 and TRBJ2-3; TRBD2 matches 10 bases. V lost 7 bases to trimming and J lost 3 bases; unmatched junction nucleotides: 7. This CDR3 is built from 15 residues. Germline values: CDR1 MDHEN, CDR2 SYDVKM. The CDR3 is CASNSASGRTDTQYF. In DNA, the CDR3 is TGTGCCAGCAATAGTGCTAGCGGGAGAACAGATACGCAGTATTTT.

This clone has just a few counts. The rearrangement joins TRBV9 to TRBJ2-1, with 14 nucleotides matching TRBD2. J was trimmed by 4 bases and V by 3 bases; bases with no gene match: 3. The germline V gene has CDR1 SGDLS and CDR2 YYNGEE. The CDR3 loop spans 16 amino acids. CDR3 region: CASSERLAGGYNEQFF. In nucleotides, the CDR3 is TGTGCCAGCAGCGAAAGACTAGCGGGGGGGTACAATGAGCAGTTCTTC.

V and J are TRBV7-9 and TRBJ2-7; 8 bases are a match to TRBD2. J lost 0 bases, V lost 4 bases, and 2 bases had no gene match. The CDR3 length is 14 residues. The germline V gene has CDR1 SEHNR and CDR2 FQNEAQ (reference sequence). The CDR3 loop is CASSSGTSSYEQYF. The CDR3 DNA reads TGTGCCAGCAGCTCCGGGACTAGCTCCTACGAGCAGTACTTC.

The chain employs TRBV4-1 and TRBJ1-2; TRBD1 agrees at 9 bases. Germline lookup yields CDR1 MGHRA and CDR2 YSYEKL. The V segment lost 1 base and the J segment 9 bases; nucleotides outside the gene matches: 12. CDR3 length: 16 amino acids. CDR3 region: CASSQVGLGTGSRYTF. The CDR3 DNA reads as TGCGCCAGCAGCCAAGTGGGACTCGGGACAGGGAGCCGCTACACCTTC.

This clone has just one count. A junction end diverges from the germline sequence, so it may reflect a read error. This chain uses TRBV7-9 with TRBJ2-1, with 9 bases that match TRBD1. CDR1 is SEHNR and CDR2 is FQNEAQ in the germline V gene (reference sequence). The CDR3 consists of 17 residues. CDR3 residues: CSSSLFPDRGRFNEQFF. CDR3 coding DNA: TGTTCCAGCAGCTTATTTCCGGACAGGGGCCGATTCAATGAGCAGTTCTTC.

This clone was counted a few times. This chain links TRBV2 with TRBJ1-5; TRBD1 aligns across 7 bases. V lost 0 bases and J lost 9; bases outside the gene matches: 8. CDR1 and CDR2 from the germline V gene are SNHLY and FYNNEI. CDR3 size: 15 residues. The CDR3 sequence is CASSEAEQGKWPQHF. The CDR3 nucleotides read TGTGCCAGCAGTGAAGCAGAACAGGGGAAGTGGCCCCAGCATTTT.

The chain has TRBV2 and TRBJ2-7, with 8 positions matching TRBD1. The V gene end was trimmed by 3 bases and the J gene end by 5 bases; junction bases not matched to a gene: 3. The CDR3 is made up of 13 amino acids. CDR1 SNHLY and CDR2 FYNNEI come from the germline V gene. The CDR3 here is CASSDRGLNEQYF. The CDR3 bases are TGTGCCAGCAGTGACAGGGGGCTCAACGAGCAGTACTTC.

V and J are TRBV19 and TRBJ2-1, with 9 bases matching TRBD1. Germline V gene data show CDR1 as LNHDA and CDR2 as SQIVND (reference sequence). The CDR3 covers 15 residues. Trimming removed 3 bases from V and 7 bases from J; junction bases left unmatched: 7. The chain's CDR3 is CASSITATGGNEQFF. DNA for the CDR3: TGTGCCAGTAGTATTACCGCGACAGGGGGGAATGAGCAGTTCTTC.

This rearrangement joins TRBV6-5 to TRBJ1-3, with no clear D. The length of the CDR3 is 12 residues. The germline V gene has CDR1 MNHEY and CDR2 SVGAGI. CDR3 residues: CATESSGNTIYF. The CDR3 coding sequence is TGTGCTACCGAGAGCTCTGGAAACACCATATATTTT.

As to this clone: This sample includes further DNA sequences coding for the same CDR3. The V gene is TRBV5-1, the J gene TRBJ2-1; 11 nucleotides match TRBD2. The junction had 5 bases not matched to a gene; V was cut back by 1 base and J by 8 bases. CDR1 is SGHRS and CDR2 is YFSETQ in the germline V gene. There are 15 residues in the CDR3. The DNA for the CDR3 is TGCGCCAGCAGCTTGCTTAGCGGGGGGGCCCATGAGCAGTTCTTC. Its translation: CASSLLSGGAHEQFF.

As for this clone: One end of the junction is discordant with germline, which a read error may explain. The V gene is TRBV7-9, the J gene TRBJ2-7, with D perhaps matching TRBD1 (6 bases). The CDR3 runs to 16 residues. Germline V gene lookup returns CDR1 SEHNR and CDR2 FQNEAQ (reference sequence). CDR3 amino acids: CSSRDTGTSRVYEQYF. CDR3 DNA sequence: TGTTCCAGCAGGGATACCGGGACATCTCGGGTATACGAGCAGTACTTC. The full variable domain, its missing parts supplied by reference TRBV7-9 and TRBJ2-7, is DTGVSQNPRHKITKRGQNVTFRCDPISEHNRLYWYRQTLGQGPEFLTYFQNEAQLEKSRLLSDRFSAERPKGSFSTLEIQRTEQGDSAMYLCSSRDTGTSRVYEQYFGPGTRLTVT.

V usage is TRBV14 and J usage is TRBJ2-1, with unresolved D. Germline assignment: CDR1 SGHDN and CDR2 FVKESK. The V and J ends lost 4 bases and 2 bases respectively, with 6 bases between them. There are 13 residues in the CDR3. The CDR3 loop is CASSLQAYNEQFF. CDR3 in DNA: TGTGCCAGCAGCCTCCAGGCCTACAATGAGCAGTTCTTC.

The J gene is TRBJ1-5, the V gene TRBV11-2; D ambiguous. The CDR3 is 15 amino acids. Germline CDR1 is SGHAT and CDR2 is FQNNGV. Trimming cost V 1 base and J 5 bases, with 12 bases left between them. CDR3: CASSLAAGKDQPQHF. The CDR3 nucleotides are TGTGCCAGCAGCTTAGCGGCGGGGAAAGATCAGCCCCAGCATTTT.

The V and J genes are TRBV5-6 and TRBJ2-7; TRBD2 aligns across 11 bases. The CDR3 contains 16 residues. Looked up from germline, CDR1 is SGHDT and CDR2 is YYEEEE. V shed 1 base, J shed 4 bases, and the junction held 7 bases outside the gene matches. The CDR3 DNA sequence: TGTGCCAGCAGCTTGAACCGGCTAGCGGGAGGATACGAGCAGTACTTC. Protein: CASSLNRLAGGYEQYF.